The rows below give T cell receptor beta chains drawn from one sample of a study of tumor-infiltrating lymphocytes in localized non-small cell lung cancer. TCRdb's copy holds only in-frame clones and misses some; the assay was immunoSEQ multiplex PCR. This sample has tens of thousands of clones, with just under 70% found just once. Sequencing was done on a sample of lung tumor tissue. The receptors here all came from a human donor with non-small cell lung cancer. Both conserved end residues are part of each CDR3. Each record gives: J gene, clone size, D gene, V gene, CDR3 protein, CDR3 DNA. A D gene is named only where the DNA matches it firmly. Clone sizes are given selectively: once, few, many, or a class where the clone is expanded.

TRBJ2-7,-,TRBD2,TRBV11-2,CASSARLAGGSYEQYF,TGTGCCAGCAGCGCCCGACTAGCGGGAGGTTCCTACGAGCAGTACTTC
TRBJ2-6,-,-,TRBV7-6,CASSPLSAGSGANVLTF,TGTGCCAGCAGCCCCCTGAGCGCCGGCTCTGGGGCCAACGTCCTGACTTTC
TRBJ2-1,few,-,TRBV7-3,CASSLFPQRDEQFF,TGTGCCAGCAGCTTATTCCCCCAGAGGGATGAGCAGTTCTTC
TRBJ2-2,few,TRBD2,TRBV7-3,CASSKSGRATRGELFF,TGTGCCAGCAGCAAAAGCGGGAGGGCCACACGCGGGGAGCTGTTTTTT
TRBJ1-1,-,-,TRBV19,CASSQYMNTEAFF,TGTGCCAGTAGTCAATATATGAACACTGAAGCTTTCTTT
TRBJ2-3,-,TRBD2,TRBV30,CAWSVRPWASGRRIDTQYF,TGTGCCTGGAGTGTACGCCCCTGGGCTAGCGGGAGGCGGATAGATACGCAGTATTTT
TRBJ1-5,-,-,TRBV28,CASSLPDSNQPQHF,TGTGCCAGCAGTTTACCAGATAGCAATCAGCCCCAGCATTTT
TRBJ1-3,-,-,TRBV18,CASSPKSGAGNTIYF,TGTGCCAGCTCACCTAAAAGCGGGGCTGGAAACACCATATATTTT
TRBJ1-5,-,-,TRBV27,CASSLSIEGPQHF,TGTGCCAGCAGTTTATCGATTGAAGGGCCCCAGCATTTT
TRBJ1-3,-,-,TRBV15,CATSRDWGIGNTIYF,TGTGCCACCAGCAGAGATTGGGGCATCGGAAACACCATATATTTT
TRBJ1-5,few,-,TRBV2,CASSEREGVGQPQHF,TGTGCCAGCAGTGAGCGGGAGGGGGTCGGTCAGCCCCAGCATTTT
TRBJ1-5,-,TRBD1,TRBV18,CASSPVGTDQPQHF,TGTGCCAGCTCACCAGTGGGGACAGATCAGCCCCAGCATTTT
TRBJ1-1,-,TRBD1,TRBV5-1,CASSTGQGGGNTEAFF,TGCGCCAGCAGCACAGGACAGGGTGGGGGGAACACTGAAGCTTTCTTT
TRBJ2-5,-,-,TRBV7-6,CASSPLGTRETQYF,TGTGCCAGCAGCCCACTTGGGACGCGAGAGACCCAGTACTTC
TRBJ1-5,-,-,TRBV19,CASSLREIHQPQHF,TGTGCCAGTAGTCTCCGGGAGATACATCAGCCCCAGCATTTT
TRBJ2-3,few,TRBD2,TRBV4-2,CASSPGLDGTDTQYF,TGTGCCAGCAGCCCCGGACTAGACGGCACAGATACGCAGTATTTT
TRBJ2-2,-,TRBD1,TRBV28,CATRTGTGGTGELFF,TGTGCCACCAGAACCGGGACAGGGGGAACCGGGGAGCTGTTTTTT
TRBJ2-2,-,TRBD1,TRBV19,CASKGAWDTGELFF,TGTGCCAGTAAGGGGGCGTGGGACACCGGGGAGCTGTTTTTT
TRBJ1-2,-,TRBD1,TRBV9,CASSALDRVLYGYTF,TGTGCCAGCAGCGCGTTGGACAGGGTGCTCTATGGCTACACCTTC
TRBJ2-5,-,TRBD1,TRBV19,CASSISRGLGRNQETQYF,TGTGCCAGTAGTATCTCCAGGGGGCTAGGGAGGAACCAAGAGACCCAGTACTTC
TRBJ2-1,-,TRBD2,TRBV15,CATSVAGDLYNEQFF,TGTGCCACCAGCGTAGCGGGGGATCTGTACAATGAGCAGTTCTTC
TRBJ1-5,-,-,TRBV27,CASSSQGYNQPQHF,TGTGCCAGCAGTTCTCAGGGATACAATCAGCCCCAGCATTTT
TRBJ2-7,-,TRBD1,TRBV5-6,CASSSGTGNEQYF,TGTGCCAGCAGCTCAGGGACAGGGAACGAGCAGTACTTC
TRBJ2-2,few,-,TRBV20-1,CSAVGTGELFF,TGCAGTGCCGTAGGCACCGGGGAGCTGTTTTTT
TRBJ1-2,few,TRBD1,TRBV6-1,CASRDRVIYGYTF,TGTGCCAGCAGGGACAGGGTAATCTACGGCTACACCTTC
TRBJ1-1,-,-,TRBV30,CAWSVNRGGEAFF,TGTGCCTGGAGTGTAAACCGGGGGGGTGAAGCTTTCTTT
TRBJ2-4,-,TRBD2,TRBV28,CASTDRGGTKNIQYF,TGTGCCAGCACGGACCGCGGGGGGACCAAAAACATTCAGTACTTC
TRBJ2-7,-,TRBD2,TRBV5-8,CASSLLAGATYEQYF,TGTGCCAGCAGCTTGCTGGCGGGAGCCACCTACGAGCAGTACTTC
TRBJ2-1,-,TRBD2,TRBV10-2,CASSTAGGEQFF,TGCGCCAGCAGTACAGCGGGAGGTGAGCAGTTCTTC
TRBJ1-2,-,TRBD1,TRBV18,CASSPDGQGPSYGYTF,TGTGCCAGCTCACCCGATGGACAGGGACCTTCCTATGGCTACACCTTC
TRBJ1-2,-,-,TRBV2,CAAGRKPNYGYTF,TGTGCCGCGGGGAGGAAGCCTAACTATGGCTACACCTTC
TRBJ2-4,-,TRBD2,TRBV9,CASSVGLAGGRNIQYF,TGTGCCAGCAGCGTCGGACTAGCGGGAGGACGGAACATTCAGTACTTC
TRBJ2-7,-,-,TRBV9,CASSAHPEGLETYEQYF,TGTGCCAGCAGCGCCCACCCAGAGGGACTTGAAACCTACGAGCAGTACTTC
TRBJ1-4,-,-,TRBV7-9,CASSPSKASGEKLFF,TGTGCCAGCAGCCCCTCAAAGGCCAGCGGTGAAAAACTGTTTTTT
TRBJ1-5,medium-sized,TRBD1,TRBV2,CASSVGQGTGVNQPQHF,TGTGCCAGCAGTGTAGGCCAGGGGACAGGGGTGAATCAGCCCCAGCATTTT
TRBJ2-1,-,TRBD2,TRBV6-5,CASRPTSGRYNEQFF,TGTGCCAGCCGCCCGACTAGCGGGAGATACAATGAGCAGTTCTTC
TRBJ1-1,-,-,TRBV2,CASSVFESLNTEAFF,TGTGCCAGCAGTGTCTTTGAGAGCTTGAACACTGAAGCTTTCTTT
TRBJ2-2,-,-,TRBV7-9,CASRPTGLDTGELFF,TGTGCCAGCAGGCCCACAGGGTTAGACACCGGGGAGCTGTTTTTT
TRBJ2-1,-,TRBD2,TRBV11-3,CASSSLASGRFGNEQFF,TGTGCCAGCAGCTCACTCGCTAGCGGGAGATTTGGCAATGAGCAGTTCTTC
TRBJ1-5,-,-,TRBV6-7,CASTGRCNQPQHF,TGTGCCAGCACTGGACGGTGCAATCAGCCCCAGCATTTT
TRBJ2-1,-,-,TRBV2,CASSEEGGGSNEQFF,TGTGCCAGCAGTGAAGAGGGTGGAGGGTCGAATGAGCAGTTCTTC
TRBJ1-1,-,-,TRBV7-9,CASASGGRMNTEAFF,TGTGCCAGCGCCAGCGGGGGGCGAATGAACACTGAAGCTTTCTTT
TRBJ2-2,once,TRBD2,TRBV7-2,CASSLTAGGRTGELFF,TGTGCCAGCAGCTTAACAGCGGGGGGGAGGACCGGGGAGCTGTTTTTT
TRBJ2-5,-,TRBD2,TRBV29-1,CSVKREVGETQYF,TGCAGCGTTAAACGGGAGGTCGGGGAGACCCAGTACTTC
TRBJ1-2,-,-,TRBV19,CASKEGNYGYTF,TGTGCCAGTAAGGAGGGAAACTATGGCTACACCTTC
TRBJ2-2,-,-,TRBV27,CASGTRVSGELFF,TGTGCCAGCGGGACCAGGGTATCCGGGGAGCTGTTTTTT
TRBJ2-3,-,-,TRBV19,CASSPGDYSTDTQYF,TGTGCCAGTAGCCCAGGGGACTATTCCACAGATACGCAGTATTTT
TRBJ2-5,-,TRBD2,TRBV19,CASSIGLAGGRETQYF,TGTGCCAGTAGTATAGGACTAGCGGGAGGGCGAGAGACCCAGTACTTC
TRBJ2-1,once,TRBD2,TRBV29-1,CSVGTSVYNEQFF,TGCAGCGTTGGGACTAGCGTGTACAATGAGCAGTTCTTC
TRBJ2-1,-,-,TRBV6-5,CASSYVDGNEQFF,TGTGCCAGCAGTTACGTGGACGGGAATGAGCAGTTCTTC
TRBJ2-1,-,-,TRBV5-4,CASSLGQGAGNYNEQFF,TGTGCCAGCAGCTTGGGACAGGGAGCGGGCAACTACAATGAGCAGTTCTTC
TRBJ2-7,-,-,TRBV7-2,CASSLGLGAAHEQYF,TGTGCCAGCAGCTTAGGTTTGGGGGCGGCCCACGAGCAGTACTTC
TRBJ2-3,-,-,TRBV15,CATSRDLTDTQYF,TGTGCCACCAGCAGAGATTTGACAGATACGCAGTATTTT
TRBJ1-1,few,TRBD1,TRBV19,CASTFGQGGTEAFF,TGTGCCAGTACCTTCGGACAGGGTGGAACTGAAGCTTTCTTT
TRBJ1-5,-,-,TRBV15,CATSRDRGGMGQPQHF,TGTGCCACCAGCAGAGATCGTGGTGGTATGGGTCAGCCCCAGCATTTT